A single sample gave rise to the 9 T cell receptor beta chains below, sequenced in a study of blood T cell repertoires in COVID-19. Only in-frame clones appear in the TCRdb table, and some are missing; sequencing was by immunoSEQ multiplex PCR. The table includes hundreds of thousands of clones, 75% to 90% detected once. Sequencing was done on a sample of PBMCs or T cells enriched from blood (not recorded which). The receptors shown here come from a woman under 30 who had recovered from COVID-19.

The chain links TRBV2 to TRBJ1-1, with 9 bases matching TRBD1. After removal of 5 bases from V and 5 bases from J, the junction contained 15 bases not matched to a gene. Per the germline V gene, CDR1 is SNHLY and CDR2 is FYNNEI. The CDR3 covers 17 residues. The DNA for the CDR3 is TGTGCCAGCAGTTACCCCACAGGGGGCAGGGTAGGTACTGAAGCTTTCTTT. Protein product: CASSYPTGGRVGTEAFF.

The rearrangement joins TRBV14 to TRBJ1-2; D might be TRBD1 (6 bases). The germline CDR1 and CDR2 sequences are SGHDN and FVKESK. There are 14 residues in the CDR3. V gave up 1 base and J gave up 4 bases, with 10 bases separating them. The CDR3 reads CASSQAGTTYGYTF. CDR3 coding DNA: TGTGCCAGCAGCCAAGCTGGGACAACCTATGGCTACACCTTC. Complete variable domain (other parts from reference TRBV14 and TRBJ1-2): EAGVTQFPSHSVIEKGQTVTLRCDPISGHDNLYWYRRVMGKEIKFLLHFVKESKQDESGMPNNRFLAERTGGTYSTLKVQPAELEDSGVYFCASSQAGTTYGYTFGSGTRLTVV.

The CDR3 loop is CASSLVEDSPLHF. The CDR3 bases are TGCGCCAGCAGCTTGGTGGAGGACTCACCCCTCCACTTT. This chain links TRBV5-1 with TRBJ1-6; D remains unclear. CDR1 and CDR2 (germline): SGHRS, YFSETQ. Trimming removed 0 bases from V and 10 bases from J, with 8 bases in between. The CDR3 has 13 amino acids.

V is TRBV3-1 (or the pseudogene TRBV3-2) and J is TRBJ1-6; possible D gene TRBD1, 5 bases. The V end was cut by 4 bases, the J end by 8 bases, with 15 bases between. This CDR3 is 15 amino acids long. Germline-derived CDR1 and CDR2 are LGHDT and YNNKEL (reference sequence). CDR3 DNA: TGTGCCAGCAGCCGTTGGGGAGGGACGGATTCACCCCTCCACTTT. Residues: CASSRWGGTDSPLHF.

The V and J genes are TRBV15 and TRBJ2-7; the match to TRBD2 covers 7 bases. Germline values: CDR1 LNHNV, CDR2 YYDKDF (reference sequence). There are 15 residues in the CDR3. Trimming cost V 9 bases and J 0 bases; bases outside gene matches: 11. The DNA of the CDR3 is TGTGCCACAGGGATGGGAGGGGAAAGCTCCTACGAGCAGTACTTC. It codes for CATGMGGESSYEQYF.

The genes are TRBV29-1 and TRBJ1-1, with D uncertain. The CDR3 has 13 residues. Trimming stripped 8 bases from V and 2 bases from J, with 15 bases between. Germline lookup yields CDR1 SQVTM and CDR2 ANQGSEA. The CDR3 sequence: CSMGLGDNTEAFF. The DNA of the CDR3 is TGCAGCATGGGTCTCGGGGATAACACTGAAGCTTTCTTT.

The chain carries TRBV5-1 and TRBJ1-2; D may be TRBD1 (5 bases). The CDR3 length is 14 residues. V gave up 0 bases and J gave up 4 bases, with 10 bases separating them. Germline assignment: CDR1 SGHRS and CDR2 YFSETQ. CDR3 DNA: TGCGCCAGCAGCTTGGGTCAGGGCGTCTATGGCTACACCTTC. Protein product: CASSLGQGVYGYTF.

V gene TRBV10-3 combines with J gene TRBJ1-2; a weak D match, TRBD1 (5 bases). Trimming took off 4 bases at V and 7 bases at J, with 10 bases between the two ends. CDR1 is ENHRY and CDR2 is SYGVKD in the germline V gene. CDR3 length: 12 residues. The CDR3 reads CAISAVGGGYTF. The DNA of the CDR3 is TGTGCCATCAGTGCAGTCGGGGGTGGCTACACCTTC.

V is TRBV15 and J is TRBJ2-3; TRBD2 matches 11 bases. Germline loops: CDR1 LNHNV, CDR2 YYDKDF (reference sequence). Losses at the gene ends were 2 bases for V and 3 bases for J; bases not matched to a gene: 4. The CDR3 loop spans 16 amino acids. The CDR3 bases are TGTGCCACCAGCAGATCCGGGACTAGCGGTACAGATACGCAGTATTTT. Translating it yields CATSRSGTSGTDTQYF.